The 14 T cell receptor beta chains below all came from one sample that was sequenced in a study of response to subunit inactivated influenza vaccine. TCRdb analysed the RT-PCR reads with MiXCR anew, one entry per CDR3 protein. The data contain hundreds of thousands of distinct CDR3 sequences, 15% to 19% of them singletons. The sample consisted of PBMCs from blood, taken roughly 12 days after vaccination. These receptors all come from a man in his forties or fifties who received an inactivated influenza vaccine.

This clonotype has at least ten counts. The CDR3 DNA reads TGTGCCAGCAGTCAAAACAGGGGGCCACTCTACGAGCAGTACTTC. Protein sequence: CASSQNRGPLYEQYF. The chain employs TRBV7-8 and TRBJ2-7, with 9 bases that match TRBD1. CDR3 size: 15 residues. Trimming cost V 6 bases and J 3 bases; bases outside gene matches: 9. CDR1 is SGHVS and CDR2 is FQNEAQ in the germline V gene.

The CDR3, as DNA: TGTGCCAGCAGTGATGGACAGGACTATGGCTACACCTTC. This sequence encodes CASSDGQDYGYTF. V and J are TRBV6-1 and TRBJ1-2, with 7 nucleotides matching TRBD1. Germline CDR1 and CDR2: MNHNS and SASEGT. The CDR3 spans 13 residues. The V segment lost 3 bases and the J segment 3 bases; nucleotides outside the gene matches: 1.

The gene calls are TRBV12-3 or TRBV12-4 and TRBJ2-6; D possibly corresponds to TRBD1 (5 bases). V lost 5 bases to trimming and J lost 4 bases, with 15 bases between them. The CDR3 has 16 residues. CDR3 sequence: CASSAGFTGGANVLTF. The CDR3 DNA follows: TGTGCCAGCAGTGCAGGGTTTACTGGCGGGGCCAACGTCCTGACTTTC.

This sequence joins TRBV12-3 or TRBV12-4 and TRBJ2-7; 8 positions match TRBD1. With V trimmed by 2 bases and J by 5 bases, 2 bases remained unmatched. CDR3 length equals 13 residues. The DNA of the CDR3 is TGTGCCAGCAGTTTACCAGGGGGCAACGAGCAGTACTTC. As protein: CASSLPGGNEQYF.

This clonotype was observed a few times. The gene calls are TRBV25-1 and TRBJ2-5, with 8 bases aligning to TRBD1. Germline CDR1 MGHDK, CDR2 SYGVNS. The CDR3 is 14 amino acids. J was trimmed by 10 bases and V by 0 bases; bases with no gene match: 7. CDR3 amino acids: CASSEYIQGEDQYF. The CDR3 DNA follows: TGTGCCAGCAGTGAATATATACAGGGGGAAGACCAGTACTTC.

V is TRBV20-1 and J is TRBJ1-4; D not certain. Germline V CDR1 and CDR2: DFQATT, SNEGSKA (reference sequence). The CDR3 totals 15 residues. V lost 1 base and J 0 bases, leaving 9 bases between the germline ends. CDR3 nucleotide sequence: TGCAGTGCTAGAGTAGCCAGGTCAACTAATGAAAAACTGTTTTTT. The encoded protein is CSARVARSTNEKLFF.

In its sample, this clonotype was seen a few times. The chain uses TRBV5-1 and TRBJ2-2; 9 bases are a match to TRBD1. CDR1 SGHRS and CDR2 YFSETQ come from the germline V gene. After removal of 4 bases from V and 1 base from J, the junction contained 5 bases not matched to a gene. This CDR3 comprises 16 residues. CDR3 amino acids: CASSPRTGENTGELFF. The CDR3 bases are TGCGCCAGCAGCCCGAGGACAGGGGAGAACACCGGGGAGCTGTTTTTT.

V is TRBV4-3 and J is TRBJ1-1, with D maybe TRBD1 (6 bases). V was cut by 0 bases and J by 2 bases, with 10 bases left in between. The CDR3 extends over 15 amino acids. The germline V gene has CDR1 LGHNA and CDR2 YSLEER. CDR3: CASSQEGTPNTEAFF. CDR3 DNA: TGCGCCAGCAGCCAAGAGGGGACACCTAACACTGAAGCTTTCTTT.

There are many counts of this clonotype. DNA of the CDR3: TGTGCCAGCAGCCCGGCAATGGACAATGAGCAGTTCTTC. Its translation is CASSPAMDNEQFF. The chain uses TRBV7-2 and TRBJ2-1; D unresolved. The CDR3 has 13 residues. Germline CDR1 reads SGHTA; CDR2 reads FQGNSA. Trimming cost V 5 bases and J 5 bases, with 10 bases left between them.

V is TRBV12-3 or TRBV12-4 and J is TRBJ2-3; the match to TRBD2 covers 12 bases. Trimming removed 0 bases from V and 7 bases from J; junction bases left unmatched: 11. The CDR3 contains 18 residues. The CDR3 reads CASSLAPLTSGSANTQYF. CDR3 DNA sequence: TGTGCCAGCAGTTTAGCGCCTTTGACTAGCGGGAGTGCGAATACGCAGTATTTT.

Notes on this clonotype: The junction and the germline gene differ at one end; a read error may be behind it. The chain carries TRBV4-3 and TRBJ2-2; possible D gene TRBD1, 6 bases. The CDR3 is 14 residues long. Germline CDR1 reads LGHNA; CDR2 reads YSLEER. The CDR3 DNA reads TGCGCCAGCAGCCAGCTCACAGGGTACGGGAAGCTGTTTTTT. Its protein is CASSQLTGYGKLFF.

The chain links TRBV6-1 to TRBJ1-2; D perhaps matches TRBD1 (5 bases). This CDR3 region has 13 residues. From germline, CDR1 is MNHNS and CDR2 SASEGT. Deletions cut 6 bases from V and 3 bases from J, with 11 bases between. The CDR3 is CASRLGQYYGYTF. CDR3 bases: TGTGCCAGCAGACTTGGACAATACTATGGCTACACCTTC.

V usage is TRBV6-2 or TRBV6-3 and J usage is TRBJ2-3; possibly TRBD1 or TRBD2 for D (5 bases each). The CDR3 loop spans 14 amino acids. Per the germline V gene, CDR1 is MNHEY and CDR2 is SVGEGT. The germline V and J ends were trimmed by 2 bases and 4 bases, with 10 bases remaining between them. Here the CDR3 reads CASSYLRGADTQYF. As DNA, the CDR3 is TGTGCCAGCAGTTACCTTCGAGGGGCAGATACGCAGTATTTT.

This rearrangement joins TRBV10-3 to TRBJ2-7; TRBD1 aligns across 8 bases. Losses at the gene ends were 6 bases for V and 7 bases for J; bases not matched to a gene: 8. The germline gives CDR1 ENHRY, CDR2 SYGVKD. There are 13 residues in the CDR3. CDR3 protein: CAIRGQGAYEQYF. The CDR3 nucleotides are TGTGCCATCAGGGGCCAGGGGGCGTATGAGCAGTACTTC.